These 4 T cell receptor beta chains came from one sample sequenced in a study of CD8+ T cells in alopecia areata. As to treatment: oral pan-JAK inhibitor, 5-10 mg twice daily. cDNA prepared by RNA extraction and subsequent reverse transcription served as the template for sequencing. Produced via immunoSEQ multiplex PCR; TCRdb's table is partial and in-frame only. The table lists some 190,000 clones, 51% of them singletons, with roughly a tenth in the top ten. Sequencing used CD8+ T cells sorted from blood, obtained at approximately week 51, from a patient treated with tofacitinib. The receptor set was obtained from a human donor with alopecia areata.

DNA for the CDR3: TGCGCCAGCAGCTTGGGGCAGGGACCTTCACCCCTCCACTTT. Its protein is CASSLGQGPSPLHF. The chain combines TRBV5-1 with TRBJ1-6, with a tentative D call TRBD1 (5 bases). CDR3 length equals 14 residues. The V end was cut by 0 bases, the J end by 9 bases, with 10 bases between. CDR1 SGHRS and CDR2 YFSETQ come from the germline V gene.

The V gene is TRBV6-5, the J gene TRBJ2-5; 11 bases match TRBD2. J lost 4 bases, V lost 6 bases, and 7 bases had no gene match. The length of the CDR3 is 15 residues. CDR1 is MNHEY, CDR2 SVGAGI, per germline. The chain's CDR3 is CASRQLAGEGETQYF. The CDR3 bases are TGTGCCAGCAGGCAACTAGCGGGGGAGGGAGAGACCCAGTACTTC.

This clone was counted once. The chain couples TRBV27 to TRBJ2-1; D remains ambiguous. Per germline, CDR1 MNHEY and CDR2 SMNVEV (reference sequence). V was pared by 0 bases and J by 6 bases, with 9 bases between. CDR3 length equals 14 residues. The CDR3 sequence: CASSLSGYLNEQFF. The CDR3 region has the DNA TGTGCCAGCAGTTTATCGGGGTACCTCAATGAGCAGTTCTTC.

The gene calls are TRBV13 and TRBJ2-5; perhaps TRBD1 as D (5 bases). Trimming left V 5 bases short and J 0 bases short, with 7 bases between. This CDR3 region has 13 residues. The germline gives CDR1 PRHDT, CDR2 FYEKMQ (reference sequence). The CDR3 reads CASSPGNQETQYF. DNA of the CDR3: TGTGCCAGCAGCCCAGGGAACCAAGAGACCCAGTACTTC.